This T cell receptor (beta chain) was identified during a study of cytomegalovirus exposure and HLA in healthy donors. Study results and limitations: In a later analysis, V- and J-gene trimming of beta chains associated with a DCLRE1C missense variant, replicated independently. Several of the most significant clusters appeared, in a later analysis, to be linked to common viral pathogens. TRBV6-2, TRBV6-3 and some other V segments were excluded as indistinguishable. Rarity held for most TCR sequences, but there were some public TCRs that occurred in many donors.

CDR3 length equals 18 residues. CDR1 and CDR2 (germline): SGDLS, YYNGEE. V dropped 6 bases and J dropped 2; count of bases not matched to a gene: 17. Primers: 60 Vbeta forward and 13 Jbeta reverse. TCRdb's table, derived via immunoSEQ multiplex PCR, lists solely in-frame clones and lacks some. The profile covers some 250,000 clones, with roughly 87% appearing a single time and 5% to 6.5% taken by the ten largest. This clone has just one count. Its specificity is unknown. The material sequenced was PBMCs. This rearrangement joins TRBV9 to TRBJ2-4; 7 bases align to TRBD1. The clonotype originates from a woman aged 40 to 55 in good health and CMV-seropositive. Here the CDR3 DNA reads TGTGCCAGCACCACGACCCCCTTGGAGACAGGGTCCAAAAACATTCAGTACTTC. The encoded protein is CASTTTPLETGSKNIQYF. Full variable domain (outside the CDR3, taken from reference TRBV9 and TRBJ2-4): DSGVTQTPKHLITATGQRVTLRCSPRSGDLSVYWYQQSLDQGLQFLIQYYNGEERAKGNILERFSAQQFPDLHSELNLSSLELGDSALYFCASTTTPLETGSKNIQYFGAGTRLSVL.